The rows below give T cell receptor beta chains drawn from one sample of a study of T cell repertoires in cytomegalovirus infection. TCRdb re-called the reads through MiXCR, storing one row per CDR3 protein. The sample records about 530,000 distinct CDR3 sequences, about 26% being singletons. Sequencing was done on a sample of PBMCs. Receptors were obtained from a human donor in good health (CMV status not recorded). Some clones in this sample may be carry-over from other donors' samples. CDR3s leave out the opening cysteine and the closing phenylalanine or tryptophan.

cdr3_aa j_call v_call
SVELRVGNTEAF TRBJ1-1 TRBV29-1
ASSFSSGQGMKPQH TRBJ1-5 TRBV7-2
ASTLTDLSGGETQY TRBJ2-5 TRBV7-9
ASSLPLRGNQETQY TRBJ2-5 TRBV7-2
ASSPGFGSGRSYNEQF TRBJ2-1 TRBV7-6
ASSTGTRDTQY TRBJ2-5 TRBV19
ASSFEVQLGYEQY TRBJ2-7 TRBV12-3/TRBV12-4
ASSDPAEGDEQF TRBJ2-1 TRBV2
ASSLVGGELF TRBJ2-2 TRBV11-2
ASSQNGAGELF TRBJ2-2 TRBV14
ASRLGFFGTDTQY TRBJ2-3 TRBV12-3/TRBV12-4
ASGGNYNEQF TRBJ2-1 TRBV27
ASSAPVADSGTLH TRBJ1-6 TRBV7-9
ASSLRPDQPQH TRBJ1-5 TRBV7-2
ASSLARGLAGSADTQY TRBJ2-3 TRBV7-8
ASSSNRDGANVLT TRBJ2-6 TRBV5-4
ASSRTFNTEAF TRBJ1-1 TRBV7-6
ASSHSFLGAGGANEQF TRBJ2-1 TRBV6-8
SVDGQGEGNTIY TRBJ1-3 TRBV29-1
ASRTGVNTGELF TRBJ2-2 TRBV5-4
ASSFGGLAVYNEQF TRBJ2-1 TRBV5-3
ASSPLGLREILRGANVLT TRBJ2-6 TRBV5-6
ASSYVTTYTDTQY TRBJ2-3 TRBV7-9
ASSQDRVRTQY TRBJ2-5 TRBV14
ASSSPRALGYT TRBJ1-2 TRBV12-3/TRBV12-4
ASSLEPTDTQY TRBJ2-3 TRBV5-1
SAAPRRGRANEQF TRBJ2-1 TRBV20-1
ASSTRQGLSDGYT TRBJ1-2 TRBV11-2
SAHLWGGDAEQY TRBJ2-7 TRBV20-1
ASSSGLAGGSF TRBJ2-1 TRBV7-6
ASSFVTSGVNEQF TRBJ2-1 TRBV7-2
ASSFQREETQY TRBJ2-5 TRBV7-2
ASSPEGETQY TRBJ2-5 TRBV7-6
ASSLSVAGDLYNEQF TRBJ2-1 TRBV28
ASSYYSGSKGEQF TRBJ2-1 TRBV6-2/TRBV6-3
ASSLGQGWAEAF TRBJ1-1 TRBV27
ASSLTSGRTNTGELF TRBJ2-2 TRBV11-2
ASSGPGTGDNEQF TRBJ2-1 TRBV6-5
SVEGLAAFQETQY TRBJ2-5 TRBV29-1
ASSIGLAGSNEQF TRBJ2-1 TRBV19
AGQAGSINEQF TRBJ2-1 TRBV7-9
SGSGGSTEAF TRBJ1-1 TRBV20-1
ASRVGLRQLSGNTIY TRBJ1-3 TRBV12-3/TRBV12-4
ASSGPRSYNSPLH TRBJ1-6 TRBV7-2
ASSSDRASEAF TRBJ1-1 TRBV7-2
ASSAGTGVSYEQY TRBJ2-7 TRBV6-2/TRBV6-3
ASSGTNYGYT TRBJ1-2 TRBV19
ASSLASNYGYT TRBJ1-2 TRBV5-6
ASSYSIRGQGEANEQF TRBJ2-1 TRBV6-2/TRBV6-3
ASSQEGRGGNYEQY TRBJ2-7 TRBV4-3
ASSFRVNSNEQF TRBJ2-1 TRBV27
ASSRDSRKSSYNEQF TRBJ2-1 TRBV19
ASRGAATGELF TRBJ2-2 TRBV27
ASTSGEVQETQY TRBJ2-5 TRBV6-2/TRBV6-3
ASSQISALNTGELF TRBJ2-2 TRBV5-1
SAKDYEQY TRBJ2-7 TRBV20-1
ASSSKREAQETQY TRBJ2-5 TRBV5-1
ASSGRGTEAF TRBJ1-1 TRBV7-2
ASSPEDYYNEQF TRBJ2-1 TRBV3-1
ASSLRTGWGYGYT TRBJ1-2 TRBV28